These 27 T cell receptor beta chains were all obtained from the same sample, sequenced in a study of graft-versus-host responses after intestinal transplantation. Here immunoSEQ multiplex PCR was the method, and the copy in TCRdb shows in-frame clones only, minus some. This table has around 100,000 clones, more than 80% appearing once. Their target antigens are unknown. This sample comprised unstimulated CD4+ T cells sorted from spleen or lymph node cells, obtained before transplant. Receptors originate from a human donor who was the organ donor for an intestinal transplant.

The V call is TRBV30, the J call TRBJ2-7; D uncertain. Between the trimmed V and J ends, which lost 3 bases and 7 bases, there was a span of 13 bases. CDR3 size: 12 residues. Germline V CDR1 and CDR2: GTSNPN, SVGIG (reference sequence). CDR3 loop: CAWSPRWAEQYF. CDR3 nucleotide sequence: TGTGCCTGGAGCCCCCGGTGGGCAGAGCAGTACTTC.

This chain links TRBV11-2 with TRBJ2-1; D is undetermined. Trimming took 3 bases from V and 9 from J, leaving 9 bases between them. Germline V lookup: CDR1 SGHAT, CDR2 FQNNGV. This CDR3 has 12 amino acids. For the CDR3, the DNA is TGTGCCAGCAGCTTCAGCTTCGGTGAGCAGTTCTTC. Translating gives CASSFSFGEQFF.

The chain uses TRBV5-1 and TRBJ2-3; D is undetermined. The CDR3 extends over 13 amino acids. The germline V gene has CDR1 SGHRS and CDR2 YFSETQ. The V gene lost 0 bases and the J gene lost 2 bases, with 4 bases spanning the gap. The CDR3 region has the DNA TGCGCCAGCAGCTTGGCCATCACAGATACGCAGTATTTT. Translated, it gives CASSLAITDTQYF.

This clone appeared once. For the CDR3, the DNA is TGTGCCAGCAGCTTTGCCCGAGGGGGCTACAATGAGCAGTTCTTC. Amino acids: CASSFARGGYNEQFF. The V gene is TRBV7-2, the J gene TRBJ2-1; a possible D gene is TRBD1 (6 bases). CDR1 and CDR2 (germline): SGHTA, FQGNSA. The CDR3 is 15 residues long. V was cut by 3 bases and J by 3 bases, with 12 bases left in between.

The chain employs TRBV29-1 and TRBJ2-3; 8 bases are shared with TRBD1. This CDR3 has 13 residues. Losses at the gene ends were 4 bases for V and 3 bases for J; bases not matched to a gene: 3. From germline, CDR1 is SQVTM and CDR2 ANQGSEA. CDR3 DNA sequence: TGCAGCGTTGGACAGGGGAGAACAGATACGCAGTATTTT. Amino acid sequence: CSVGQGRTDTQYF.

The chain recombines TRBV30 with TRBJ2-7; D tentatively fits TRBD1 or TRBD2 (5 bases each). This CDR3 has 14 amino acids. The V end was cut by 0 bases, the J end by 6 bases, with 15 bases between. The germline V gene has CDR1 GTSNPN and CDR2 SVGIG (reference sequence). The CDR3 nucleotides read TGTGCCTGGAGTGTACCTCAGGGACGAGGCGAGCAGTACTTC. Translating gives CAWSVPQGRGEQYF.

The chain carries TRBV9 and TRBJ2-5; 10 bases align to TRBD1. Germline V gene data show CDR1 as SGDLS and CDR2 as YYNGEE. The trim removed 4 bases at V and 5 bases at J, leaving 11 bases unmatched. This CDR3 has 16 residues. The CDR3 nucleotides are TGTGCCAGCAGCCCAACCAGACAGGGGGCGGGGGAGACCCAGTACTTC. Protein sequence: CASSPTRQGAGETQYF.

J is TRBJ2-3 and V is TRBV7-2, with D hard to call. CDR1 and CDR2 (germline): SGHTA, FQGNSA. The CDR3 has 14 residues. Trimming stripped 2 bases from V and 0 bases from J, with 6 bases between. The CDR3: CASSLWQSTDTQYF. The DNA for the CDR3 is TGTGCCAGCAGCTTATGGCAGAGCACAGATACGCAGTATTTT.

V gene TRBV7-2 combines with J gene TRBJ2-7, with 11 bases that match TRBD2. V lost 5 bases, J lost 2 bases, and 2 bases stayed unmatched. Germline lookup yields CDR1 SGHTA and CDR2 FQGNSA. The length of the CDR3 is 14 residues. The CDR3 bases are TGTGCCAGCAGCATTAGCGGGGGGGCCTACGAGCAGTACTTC. It is translated as CASSISGGAYEQYF. Variable domain in full (rest from reference TRBV7-2 and TRBJ2-7): GAGVSQSPSNKVTEKGKDVELRCDPISGHTALYWYRQSLGQGLEFLIYFQGNSAPDKSGLPSDRFSAERTGGSVSTLTIQRTQQEDSAVYLCASSISGGAYEQYFGPGTRLTVT.

This CDR3 is CASRAWSGDYGYTF. The CDR3 DNA reads TGTGCCAGCAGGGCGTGGTCAGGGGACTATGGCTACACCTTC. The chain employs TRBV27 and TRBJ1-2, with a tentative D call TRBD1 (6 bases). The CDR3 length is 14 residues. Trimming cost V 6 bases and J 3 bases, with 14 bases left between them. The V gene's germline CDR1 is MNHEY and CDR2 SMNVEV (reference sequence).

This clone has only one observation. The V and J genes are TRBV28 and TRBJ2-7; 9 bases agree with TRBD2. Germline-derived CDR1 and CDR2 are MDHEN and SYDVKM. This CDR3 is 14 amino acids long. V lost 6 bases, J lost 5 bases, and 8 bases stayed unmatched. The CDR3 spells CASRLAAGGNEQYF. CDR3 nucleotides: TGTGCCAGCAGGCTAGCTGCGGGGGGGAACGAGCAGTACTTC.

V gene TRBV6-5 combines with J gene TRBJ2-7; D unclear. Trimming shortened V by 5 bases and J by 7 bases, and 9 bases separated the two germline ends. Germline V lookup: CDR1 MNHEY, CDR2 SVGAGI. This CDR3 comprises 11 residues. CDR3 in DNA: TGTGCCAGCAGTAACCGCCGGGAGCAGTACTTC. Translated: CASSNRREQYF.

The chain uses TRBV6-1 and TRBJ2-5; 11 bases agree with TRBD2. This CDR3 is 16 amino acids long. CDR1 is MNHNS, CDR2 SASEGT, per germline. Unmatched junction bases numbered 7, after V lost 2 bases and J lost 5 bases. The CDR3 is CASSETRASGRETQYF. The CDR3 nucleotides are TGTGCCAGCAGTGAAACTCGCGCTAGCGGGAGGGAGACCCAGTACTTC.

This sequence joins TRBV2 and TRBJ1-2; 8 nucleotides align to TRBD1. The V segment lost 5 bases and the J segment 8 bases; nucleotides outside the gene matches: 7. Germline V gene data show CDR1 as SNHLY and CDR2 as FYNNEI. The CDR3 runs 13 residues. This chain's CDR3 is CASSNTGGEGYTF. The CDR3 DNA follows: TGTGCCAGCAGTAACACAGGGGGTGAAGGCTACACCTTC. The full variable domain, rest sourced from reference TRBV2 and TRBJ1-2, is EPEVTQTPSHQVTQMGQEVILRCVPISNHLYFYWYRQILGQKVEFLVSFYNNEISEKSEIFDDQFSVERPDGSNFTLKIRSTKLEDSAMYFCASSNTGGEGYTFGSGTRLTVV.

The V call is TRBV7-9, the J call TRBJ2-2, with 11 bases lining up with TRBD1. Trimming at V came to 4 bases and at J to 3 bases, leaving 1 base not matched to a gene. Germline V gene lookup returns CDR1 SEHNR and CDR2 FQNEAQ (reference sequence). The CDR3 is 15 residues long. CDR3 sequence reads: CASSWGQGDTGELFF. CDR3 nucleotide sequence: TGTGCCAGCAGCTGGGGACAGGGGGACACCGGGGAGCTGTTTTTT.

The V call is TRBV30, the J call TRBJ1-2; 8 nucleotides align to TRBD1. The CDR3 is 13 amino acids. The V and J ends lost 1 base and 8 bases, in that order; junction bases with no gene match: 6. Germline lookup yields CDR1 GTSNPN and CDR2 SVGIG (reference sequence). This CDR3 reads CAWSGQGARGYTF. CDR3 nucleotides: TGTGCCTGGAGTGGGCAGGGGGCGCGAGGCTACACCTTC.

This sequence joins TRBV9 and TRBJ2-7; 8 nucleotides line up with TRBD1. With V trimmed by 0 bases and J by 5 bases, 4 bases remained unmatched. The CDR3 is made up of 14 amino acids. Germline CDR1 reads SGDLS; CDR2 reads YYNGEE. The CDR3: CASSVEAGGHEQYF. The CDR3 nucleotides are TGTGCCAGCAGCGTAGAGGCAGGGGGCCACGAGCAGTACTTC.

Worth noting for this clone: Other DNA sequences of this sample code for an identical CDR3. This chain joins TRBV9 and TRBJ2-6, with 14 positions matching TRBD2. The CDR3 has 20 amino acids. Germline V CDR1 and CDR2: SGDLS, YYNGEE. The junction had 8 bases not matched to a gene; V was cut back by 3 bases and J by 0 bases. The CDR3 spells CASSAGLAGGSYSGANVLTF. In DNA form, the CDR3 reads TGTGCCAGCAGCGCTGGACTAGCGGGAGGTAGTTACTCTGGGGCCAACGTCCTGACTTTC.

Turning to this clone: Other DNA sequences of this sample code for an identical CDR3. The genes are TRBV11-2 and TRBJ2-3; 8 bases align to TRBD2. The CDR3 is 15 residues long. The V and J ends lost 2 bases and 8 bases, in that order; junction bases with no gene match: 9. CDR1 is SGHAT and CDR2 is FQNNGV in the germline V gene. CDR3 nucleotide sequence: TGTGCCAGCAGCTTATGGTCGGGAGGGCCATCTACGCAGTATTTT. Translating it yields CASSLWSGGPSTQYF.

This clone was seen only once. The V and J genes are TRBV4-3 and TRBJ2-1; D gene ambiguous. This CDR3 has 16 residues. Between the trimmed V and J ends, which lost 0 bases and 0 bases, there was a span of 9 bases. The V gene's germline CDR1 is LGHNA and CDR2 YSLEER. The CDR3 sequence is CASSQDWRSSYNEQFF. Here the CDR3 DNA reads TGCGCCAGCAGCCAAGATTGGCGGAGCTCCTACAATGAGCAGTTCTTC.

The chain carries TRBV12-5 and TRBJ2-1; unclear D gene. CDR1 is LGHNT and CDR2 is FRNRAP in the germline V gene. V dropped 2 bases and J dropped 0 bases, with 17 bases sitting between them. This CDR3 is built from 18 residues. CDR3: CASGLSAARPSSYNEQFF. CDR3 DNA: TGTGCTAGTGGTTTGTCCGCGGCTCGCCCTAGCTCCTACAATGAGCAGTTCTTC.

Points on this clone: The sample holds other DNA sequences that translate to the same CDR3. The rearrangement joins TRBV19 to TRBJ1-4; D perhaps matches TRBD1 (5 bases). Germline CDR1 and CDR2: LNHDA and SQIVND (reference sequence). The CDR3 is made up of 14 amino acids. V was clipped by 8 bases and J by 7 bases, with 17 bases between them. In DNA, the CDR3 is TGTGCCAGTTCTCCGGGGACTGCGGGTGAAAAACTGTTTTTT. Translated, it gives CASSPGTAGEKLFF.

The chain links TRBV9 to TRBJ2-5, with D possibly matching TRBD2 (6 bases). This CDR3 has 12 residues. CDR1 SGDLS and CDR2 YYNGEE come from the germline V gene. V lost 4 bases and J lost 3, with 7 bases in between. The CDR3 coding sequence is TGTGCCAGCAGCAAGCGGGAAGAGACCCAGTACTTC. This translates into CASSKREETQYF.

This chain links TRBV6-5 with TRBJ1-2; maybe TRBD1 (5 bases). V was shortened by 10 bases and J by 3 bases, with 18 bases between the two germline ends. The CDR3 covers 14 residues. CDR1 is MNHEY and CDR2 is SVGAGI in the germline V gene. The CDR3 region is CATRRRGGDYGYTF. The CDR3 bases are TGTGCCACGCGCCGCCGGGGGGGGGACTATGGCTACACCTTC.

The rearrangement joins TRBV5-1 to TRBJ2-3, with 7 bases identical to TRBD2. The V and J ends lost 0 bases and 7 bases, in that order; junction bases with no gene match: 5. The CDR3 is 14 residues long. Looked up from germline, CDR1 is SGHRS and CDR2 is YFSETQ. The CDR3 loop reads CASSLGLAENTQYF. The CDR3 DNA reads as TGCGCCAGCAGCTTGGGCCTAGCGGAGAATACGCAGTATTTT.

This chain links TRBV19 with TRBJ1-3; D might be TRBD1 (5 bases). There are 13 residues in the CDR3. V lost 8 bases to trimming and J lost 0 bases, with 8 bases between them. Germline-derived CDR1 and CDR2 are LNHDA and SQIVND (reference sequence). The CDR3 sequence is CASRGGSGNTIYF. For the CDR3, the DNA is TGTGCCAGTCGTGGGGGCTCTGGAAACACCATATATTTT.

The chain has TRBV27 and TRBJ1-2; 7 positions agree with TRBD1. V gave up 3 bases and J gave up 4 bases; unmatched junction bases: 11. The CDR3 has 16 amino acids. Germline lookup yields CDR1 MNHEY and CDR2 SMNVEV (reference sequence). The CDR3: CASSLGSGGDLYGYTF. CDR3 sequence (DNA): TGTGCCAGCAGTTTGGGGTCAGGGGGGGACCTCTATGGCTACACCTTC.